The 9 T cell receptor beta chains in this list originate from one sample, sequenced in a study of control samples from healthy donors and cancer patients. Sequencing was performed with immunoSEQ multiplex PCR; in TCRdb, only in-frame clones are kept and a portion is missing. The sample shows over 100,000 clones, around 92% of them seen only once. The sequencing sample was made of blood. All receptors come from a woman in her forties or fifties in good health.

This clone was counted a single time. The J gene is TRBJ2-2, the V gene TRBV6-5; D is undetermined. Trimming took 11 bases from V and 1 from J, leaving 11 bases between them. This CDR3 has 13 residues. Germline CDR1 and CDR2: MNHEY and SVGAGI. CDR3 protein: CAAVAVNTGELFF. The CDR3 DNA follows: TGTGCCGCGGTGGCGGTGAACACCGGGGAGCTGTTTTTT.

This chain joins TRBV10-3 and TRBJ2-1; 9 bases line up with TRBD1. The CDR3 covers 16 residues. Germline V lookup: CDR1 ENHRY, CDR2 SYGVKD. The V segment lost 3 bases and the J segment 3 bases; nucleotides outside the gene matches: 6. CDR3 amino acids: CAISETGTGIYNEQFF. CDR3 nucleotides: TGTGCCATCAGTGAAACCGGGACAGGGATCTACAATGAGCAGTTCTTC.

The chain couples TRBV5-1 to TRBJ2-7; 9 positions agree with TRBD1. The V segment lost 0 bases and the J segment 7 bases; nucleotides outside the gene matches: 5. This CDR3 region has 14 residues. CDR1 and CDR2 (germline): SGHRS, YFSETQ. Here the CDR3 DNA reads TGCGCCAGCAGCTTGGGACAGGGGGTAAGTGAGCAGTACTTC. Its protein is CASSLGQGVSEQYF.

The rearrangement joins TRBV7-9 to TRBJ1-4; D remains ambiguous. The CDR3 sequence is 10 residues long. Trimming took 8 bases from V and 8 from J, leaving 6 bases between them. From germline, CDR1 is SEHNR and CDR2 FQNEAQ (reference sequence). The CDR3 protein is CASGEEKLFF. The CDR3 DNA reads TGTGCCAGCGGGGAAGAAAAACTGTTTTTT. Combining the CDR3 with reference TRBV7-9 and TRBJ1-4 gives the whole variable domain DTGVSQNPRHKITKRGQNVTFRCDPISEHNRLYWYRQTLGQGPEFLTYFQNEAQLEKSRLLSDRFSAERPKGSFSTLEIQRTEQGDSAMYLCASGEEKLFFGSGTQLSVL.

The J gene is TRBJ1-1, the V gene TRBV15; D is ambiguous. The CDR3 is made up of 15 amino acids. Germline CDR1 reads LNHNV; CDR2 reads YYDKDF (reference sequence). Trimming shortened V by 3 bases and J by 1 base, and 12 bases separated the two germline ends. The CDR3, as DNA: TGTGCCACCAGCAGCTCCGGGAAAGAGAACACTGAAGCTTTCTTT. Protein product: CATSSSGKENTEAFF.

This clone was counted a few times. V usage is TRBV7-8 and J usage is TRBJ2-2; 14 positions match TRBD2. Germline-derived CDR1 and CDR2 are SGHVS and FQNEAQ. This CDR3 has 18 residues. The V segment lost 4 bases and the J segment 3 bases; nucleotides outside the gene matches: 7. CDR3 coding DNA: TGTGCCAGCAGCTCCGGACTAGCGGGGGGCCGGGACACCGGGGAGCTGTTTTTT. Translating gives CASSSGLAGGRDTGELFF.

This sequence joins TRBV6-5 and TRBJ2-1; no reliable D call. This CDR3 region has 13 residues. Germline loops: CDR1 MNHEY, CDR2 SVGAGI. Deletions cut 6 bases from V and 10 bases from J, with 16 bases between. The CDR3 DNA follows: TGTGCCAGCAGGTCGGCCATCCCCGGAGAGCAGTTCTTC. Translated, it gives CASRSAIPGEQFF.

Regarding this clone: A read error may account for a junction end that differs from germline. V and J are TRBV19 and TRBJ2-5; 7 bases agree with TRBD2. The CDR3 runs to 14 residues. CDR1 is LNHDA, CDR2 SQIVND, per germline (reference sequence). As DNA, the CDR3 is TGCGTGATCTTGGGGGGGAGGGATCAAGAGACCCAGTACTTC. Its translation is CVILGGRDQETQYF.

CDR3 residues: CASSQDRGLGYGYTF. The CDR3 coding sequence is TGCGCCAGCAGCCAAGATAGGGGATTAGGCTATGGCTACACCTTC. The chain carries TRBV4-1 and TRBJ1-2, with D possibly being TRBD1 (5 bases). Trimming shortened V by 0 bases and J by 4 bases, and 12 bases separated the two germline ends. Germline CDR1 reads MGHRA; CDR2 reads YSYEKL. The CDR3 length is 15 residues.